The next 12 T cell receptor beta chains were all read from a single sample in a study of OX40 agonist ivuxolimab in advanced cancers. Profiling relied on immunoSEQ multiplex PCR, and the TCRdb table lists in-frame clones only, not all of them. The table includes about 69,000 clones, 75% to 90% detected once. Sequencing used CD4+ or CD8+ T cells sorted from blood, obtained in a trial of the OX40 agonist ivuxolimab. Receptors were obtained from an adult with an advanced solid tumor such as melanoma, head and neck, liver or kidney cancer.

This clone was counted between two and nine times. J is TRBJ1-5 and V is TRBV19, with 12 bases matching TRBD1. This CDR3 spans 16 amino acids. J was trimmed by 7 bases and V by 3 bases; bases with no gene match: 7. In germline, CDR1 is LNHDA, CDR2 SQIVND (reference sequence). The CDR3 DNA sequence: TGTGCCAGTAGTATCACTGGGACAGGGGGCTGGCAGCCCCAGCATTTT. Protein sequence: CASSITGTGGWQPQHF. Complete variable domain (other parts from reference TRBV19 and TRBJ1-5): DGGITQSPKYLFRKEGQNVTLSCEQNLNHDAMYWYRQDPGQGLRLIYYSQIVNDFQKGDIAEGYSVSREKKESFPLTVTSAQKNPTAFYLCASSITGTGGWQPQHFGDGTRLSIL.

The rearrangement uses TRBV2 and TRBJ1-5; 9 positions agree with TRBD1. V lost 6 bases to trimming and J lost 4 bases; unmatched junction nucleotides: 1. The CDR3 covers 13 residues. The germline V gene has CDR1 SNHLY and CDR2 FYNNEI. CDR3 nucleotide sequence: TGTGCCAGCAGCGGGACAGGGAATCAGCCCCAGCATTTT. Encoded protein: CASSGTGNQPQHF.

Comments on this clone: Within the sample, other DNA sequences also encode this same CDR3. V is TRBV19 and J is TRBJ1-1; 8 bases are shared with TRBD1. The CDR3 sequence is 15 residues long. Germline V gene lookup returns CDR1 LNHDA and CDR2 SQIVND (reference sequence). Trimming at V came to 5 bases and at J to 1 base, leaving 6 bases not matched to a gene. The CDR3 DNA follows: TGTGCCAGTAGTCCGCCCGACAGGGGGAACACTGAAGCTTTCTTT. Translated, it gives CASSPPDRGNTEAFF.

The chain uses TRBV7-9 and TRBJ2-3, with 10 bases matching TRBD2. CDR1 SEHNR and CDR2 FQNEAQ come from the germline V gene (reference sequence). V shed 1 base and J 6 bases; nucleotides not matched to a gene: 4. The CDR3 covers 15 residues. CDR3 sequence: CASSLGASGGDTQYF. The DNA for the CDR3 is TGTGCCAGCAGCTTAGGCGCTAGCGGGGGTGATACGCAGTATTTT.

The CDR3 DNA reads TGTGCCAGTAGTACGATGGACAGTCTATCAGGCGGCTACACCTTC. This gives the protein CASSTMDSLSGGYTF. V gene TRBV19 combines with J gene TRBJ1-2; D is perhaps TRBD1 (6 bases). Germline V gene lookup returns CDR1 LNHDA and CDR2 SQIVND (reference sequence). V lost 4 bases, J lost 8 bases, and 20 bases lay in between. There are 15 residues in the CDR3.

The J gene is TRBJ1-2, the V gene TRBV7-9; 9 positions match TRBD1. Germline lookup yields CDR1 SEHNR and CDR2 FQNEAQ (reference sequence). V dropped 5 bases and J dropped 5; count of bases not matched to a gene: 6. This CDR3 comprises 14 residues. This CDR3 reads CASSLGTGRYGYTF. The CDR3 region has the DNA TGTGCCAGCAGCCTAGGGACAGGGAGGTATGGCTACACCTTC.

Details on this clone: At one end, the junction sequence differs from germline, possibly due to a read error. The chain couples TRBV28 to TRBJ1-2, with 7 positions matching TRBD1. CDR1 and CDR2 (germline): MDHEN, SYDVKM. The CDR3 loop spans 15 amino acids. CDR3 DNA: TGTGCCAGCAGAGGGGGCGCAACTATTCCTAAGGCCCAACTCTTC. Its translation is CASRGGATIPKAQLF.

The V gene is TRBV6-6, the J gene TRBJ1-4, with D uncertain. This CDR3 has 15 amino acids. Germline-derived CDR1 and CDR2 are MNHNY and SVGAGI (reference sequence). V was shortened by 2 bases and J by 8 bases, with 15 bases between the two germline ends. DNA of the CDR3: TGTGCCAGCAGTTACGCGGACCCTCGGCTGGAAAAACTGTTTTTT. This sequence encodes CASSYADPRLEKLFF.

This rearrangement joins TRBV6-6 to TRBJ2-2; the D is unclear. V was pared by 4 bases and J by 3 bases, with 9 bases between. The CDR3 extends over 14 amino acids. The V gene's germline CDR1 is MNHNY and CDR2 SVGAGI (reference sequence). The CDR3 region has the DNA TGTGCCAGCAGTTTTGGGGTGTACACCGGGGAGCTGTTTTTT. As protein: CASSFGVYTGELFF.

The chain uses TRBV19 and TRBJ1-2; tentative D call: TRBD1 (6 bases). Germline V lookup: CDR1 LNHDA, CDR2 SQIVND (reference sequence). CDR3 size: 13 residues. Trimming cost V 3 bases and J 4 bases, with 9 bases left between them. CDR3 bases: TGTGCCAGTAGTATTTTGGACAGCTATGGCTACACCTTC. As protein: CASSILDSYGYTF.

CDR3 DNA: TGTGCCAGCAGCTTAAACCAGGGGCCCACCGGGGAGCTGTTTTTT. Amino acid sequence: CASSLNQGPTGELFF. J is TRBJ2-2 and V is TRBV7-9; D possibly corresponds to TRBD1 (6 bases). The CDR3 consists of 15 residues. Germline-derived CDR1 and CDR2 are SEHNR and FQNEAQ (reference sequence). V was shortened by 2 bases and J by 4 bases, with 11 bases between the two germline ends.

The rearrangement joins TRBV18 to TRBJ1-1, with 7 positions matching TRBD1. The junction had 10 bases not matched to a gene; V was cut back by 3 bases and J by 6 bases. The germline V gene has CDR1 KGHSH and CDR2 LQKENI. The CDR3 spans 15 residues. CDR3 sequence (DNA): TGTGCCAGCTCACCGGCCGCCAGGGGGTTGTCTGAAGCTTTCTTT. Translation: CASSPAARGLSEAFF.